This T cell receptor (beta chain) was sequenced in a study of T cell responses to AZD1222 COVID-19 vaccine. Clones were sequenced by immunoSEQ multiplex PCR, and TCRdb holds only the in-frame ones, with some missing. The sample has roughly 120,000 clones, about 90% seen once. Study-wide results and caveats: Researchers report vaccine-associated CD4 TCRs spanning spike, with dominance at 160-218 and 743-854. With two AZD1222 doses given, Spike-specific TCR breadth and depth both rose.

This clone was observed a few times. As yet, its antigen is unknown. The V gene's germline CDR1 is KGHSH and CDR2 LQKENI. CDR3 length: 16 amino acids. Trimming pared 4 bases from V and 1 base from J, leaving 14 bases between. This receptor was identified in an adult who received the AZD1222 COVID-19 vaccine. The sequences come from peripheral blood, collected 28 days after the second AZD1222 dose. This rearrangement joins TRBV18 to TRBJ2-1; tentative D call: TRBD2 (6 bases). The CDR3 nucleotides read TGTGCCAGCTCACGACTATCGGGGGTATCCTACAATGAGCAGTTCTTC. It codes for CASSRLSGVSYNEQFF.